The 25 T cell receptor beta chains listed next were all sequenced from one sample in a study of T cell repertoires in cytomegalovirus infection. TCRdb reprocessed the reads with MiXCR, giving one entry per CDR3 protein. The sample lists under 800,000 distinct CDR3 sequences; approximately 25% were seen once. Sequenced input: CD8+ T cells from PBMCs. Receptor source: a human donor in good health (CMV status not recorded). Some clones in this sample may be carry-over from other donors' samples.

The CDR3 DNA sequence: TGTGCCAGCAGCCCCCCCCCGGGGGGCTACACCTTC. Its translation: CASSPPPGGYTF. V gene TRBV7-9 combines with J gene TRBJ1-2; no clear D. Germline loops: CDR1 SEHNR, CDR2 FQNEAQ (reference sequence). The ends were cut back, 5 bases at V and 8 bases at J, with 12 bases in the middle. There are 12 residues in the CDR3. Together with reference TRBV7-9 and TRBJ1-2, the CDR3 gives the full variable domain: DTGVSQNPRHKITKRGQNVTFRCDPISEHNRLYWYRQTLGQGPEFLTYFQNEAQLEKSRLLSDRFSAERPKGSFSTLEIQRTEQGDSAMYLCASSPPPGGYTFGSGTRLTVV.

In its sample, this clonotype was seen many times. The chain links TRBV7-8 to TRBJ2-3; no reliable D call. CDR1 and CDR2 (germline): SGHVS, FQNEAQ. The germline V and J ends were trimmed by 5 bases and 3 bases, with 12 bases remaining between them. The CDR3 loop spans 14 amino acids. For the CDR3, the DNA is TGTGCCAGCAGCGACGTAACTGGGACAGATACGCAGTATTTT. It specifies CASSDVTGTDTQYF.

The chain employs TRBV27 and TRBJ2-7; D is uncertain. V lost 3 bases, J lost 3 bases, and 12 bases lay in between. The CDR3 runs to 14 residues. Germline V CDR1 and CDR2: MNHEY, SMNVEV (reference sequence). In DNA form, the CDR3 reads TGTGCCAGCAGTTTCGGCGTCACCGACTACGAGCAGTACTTC. Translating it yields CASSFGVTDYEQYF.

The chain carries TRBV12-5 and TRBJ2-2; 8 bases are a match to TRBD1. CDR3 length equals 15 residues. V lost 2 bases to trimming and J lost 5 bases; unmatched junction nucleotides: 4. Germline V gene lookup returns CDR1 LGHNT and CDR2 FRNRAP. The CDR3 region is CASGLPHRGTGELFF. The CDR3 region has the DNA TGTGCTAGTGGTTTGCCCCACAGGGGGACCGGGGAGCTGTTTTTT.

The chain links TRBV25-1 to TRBJ1-5; a weak D match, TRBD1 (6 bases). This CDR3 comprises 13 residues. Germline assignment: CDR1 MGHDK and CDR2 SYGVNS. V lost 4 bases and J lost 3, with 7 bases in between. Written as DNA, the CDR3 is TGTGCCAGCAGTGCAGGGGTCAATCAGCCCCAGCATTTT. Encoded protein: CASSAGVNQPQHF.

A few counts support this clonotype. At one boundary the junction diverges from the germline segment, which might be a read error. This chain connects TRBV7-7 to TRBJ2-5; TRBD2 matches at 12 bases. Germline lookup yields CDR1 SSHAT and CDR2 FNYEAQ (reference sequence). The CDR3 totals 17 residues. CDR3 DNA sequence: TGTGCTAGCAGCTCCACGGCCGGACTAGCGGGGAAAGAGACCCAGTACTTC. As protein: CASSSTAGLAGKETQYF. Full variable domain (remainder filled in from reference TRBV7-7 and TRBJ2-5): GAGVSQSPRYKVTKRGQDVTLRCDPISSHATLYWYQQALGQGPEFLTYFNYEAQPDKSGLPSDRFSAERPEGSISTLTIQRTEQRDSAMYRCASSSTAGLAGKETQYFGPGTRLLVL.

In its sample, this clonotype was seen many times. The V call is TRBV7-9, the J call TRBJ2-6; the D gene is possibly TRBD1 (6 bases). V was cut by 4 bases and J by 0 bases, with 10 bases left in between. This CDR3 comprises 16 residues. Germline lookup yields CDR1 SEHNR and CDR2 FQNEAQ (reference sequence). CDR3 nucleotides: TGTGCCAGCAGCTACCAGGGGTACTCTGGGGCCAACGTCCTGACTTTC. It specifies CASSYQGYSGANVLTF.

The rearrangement uses TRBV6-6 and TRBJ2-7; the match to TRBD1 covers 8 bases. V was clipped by 4 bases and J by 5 bases; unmatched bases: 7. CDR1 and CDR2 from the germline V gene are MNHNY and SVGAGI (reference sequence). This CDR3 has 14 amino acids. CDR3 in amino acids: CASSFRQGQNEQYF. The CDR3 DNA follows: TGTGCCAGCAGTTTCAGACAGGGGCAAAACGAGCAGTACTTC.

This clonotype was seen many times. The rearrangement links TRBV7-9 to TRBJ2-2, with 8 bases fitting TRBD1. The CDR3 length is 14 residues. Germline assignment: CDR1 SEHNR and CDR2 FQNEAQ (reference sequence). With V trimmed by 4 bases and J by 7 bases, 5 bases remained unmatched. The CDR3 DNA reads as TGTGCCAGCAGCTCCGACAGGGGTGACGGGGAGCTGTTTTTT. It encodes CASSSDRGDGELFF.

The sample holds many counts of this clonotype. The V gene is TRBV7-8, the J gene TRBJ2-5; tentatively, D is TRBD2 (6 bases). The CDR3 is 13 amino acids. Per the germline V gene, CDR1 is SGHVS and CDR2 is FQNEAQ. V lost 7 bases, J lost 5 bases, and 14 bases lay in between. The CDR3 loop reads CASIRGGAETQYF. CDR3 nucleotide sequence: TGTGCCAGCATCCGAGGAGGGGCTGAGACCCAGTACTTC. The whole variable domain, remainder taken from reference TRBV7-8 and TRBJ2-5, is GAGVSQSPRYKVAKRGQDVALRCDPISGHVSLFWYQQALGQGPEFLTYFQNEAQLDKSGLPSDRFFAERPEGSVSTLKIQRTQQEDSAVYLCASIRGGAETQYFGPGTRLLVL.

This clonotype has a count of ten or more. The chain uses TRBV7-2 and TRBJ2-1; D is unclear. Germline V gives CDR1 SGHTA, CDR2 FQGNSA. V lost 1 base to trimming and J lost 10 bases, with 8 bases between them. The CDR3 sequence is 12 residues long. The CDR3 DNA reads as TGTGCCAGCAGCTTAGTTTTTGGCGAGCAGTTCTTC. Protein sequence: CASSLVFGEQFF.

Concerning this clonotype: One end of the junction fails to match germline, which may point to a read error. This chain uses TRBV7-3 with TRBJ2-3, with 10 bases fitting TRBD2. CDR1 is SGHTA, CDR2 FQGTGA, per germline. This CDR3 spans 16 amino acids. The CDR3 nucleotides are TGTGCCAGCAGTTGGACTAGCGGTGATAGCACAGATACGCGGTATTTT. This sequence encodes CASSWTSGDSTDTRYF.

This clonotype was counted at least ten times. The chain carries TRBV28 and TRBJ2-6, with TRBD1 as a possible D gene (6 bases). Trimming took off 10 bases at V and 0 bases at J, with 10 bases between the two ends. The CDR3 extends over 14 amino acids. Germline V gene lookup returns CDR1 MDHEN and CDR2 SYDVKM. The CDR3 is CANLGGSGANVLTF. The CDR3 nucleotides read TGTGCCAATTTAGGGGGCTCTGGGGCCAACGTCCTGACTTTC.

This sequence joins TRBV27 and TRBJ1-1; TRBD1 aligns across 9 bases. The J segment lost 0 bases and the V segment lost 5 bases, leaving 13 bases of the junction unmatched. Germline assignment: CDR1 MNHEY and CDR2 SMNVEV (reference sequence). CDR3 length: 18 amino acids. The CDR3 spells CASSASGTGLPMNTEAFF. CDR3 in DNA: TGTGCCAGCAGTGCCTCCGGGACAGGGCTTCCCATGAACACTGAAGCTTTCTTT.

This rearrangement joins TRBV6-2 or TRBV6-3 to TRBJ2-7; 8 bases are a match to TRBD2. Germline CDR1 and CDR2: MNHEY and SVGEGT. The CDR3 is 15 residues long. After removal of 7 bases from V and 5 bases from J, the junction contained 13 bases not matched to a gene. As DNA, the CDR3 is TGTGCCAGCACCTCAAGGCGGGGGGTGGTCAACGAGCAGTACGTC. Translated, it gives CASTSRRGVVNEQYV.

This clonotype has only a few counts. The V call is TRBV6-6, the J call TRBJ2-6; D gene ambiguous. The CDR3 contains 16 residues. Germline assignment: CDR1 MNHNY and CDR2 SVGAGI (reference sequence). V was pared by 0 bases and J by 2 bases, with 8 bases between. CDR3 loop: CASSYSKSTGANVLTF. The CDR3 nucleotides read TGTGCCAGCAGTTACTCGAAGTCTACTGGGGCCAACGTCCTGACTTTC.

This sequence joins TRBV18 and TRBJ2-1; D is uncertain. The germline CDR1 and CDR2 sequences are KGHSH and LQKENI. The V end was cut by 3 bases, the J end by 15 bases, with 3 bases between. The CDR3 consists of 8 residues. CDR3 in DNA: TGTGCCAGCTCACCCGGGTTCTTC. The encoded protein is CASSPGFF.

V usage is TRBV7-9 and J usage is TRBJ2-1, with D unresolved. Trimming removed 3 bases from V and 7 bases from J, with 7 bases in between. The CDR3 contains 12 residues. The V gene's germline CDR1 is SEHNR and CDR2 FQNEAQ (reference sequence). This CDR3 is CASSFNPNEQFF. The CDR3 nucleotides read TGTGCCAGCAGCTTTAACCCGAATGAGCAGTTCTTC.

As regards this clonotype: A much larger clonotype is one base distant, so this may be a read error. The chain recombines TRBV7-2 with TRBJ2-1; D ambiguous. This CDR3 has 16 amino acids. Trimming stripped 2 bases from V and 8 bases from J, with 19 bases between. Germline V gene data show CDR1 as SGHTA and CDR2 as FQGNSA. The CDR3, as DNA: TGTGCCAGCAGCTTATTGAATACCGGGCCTCGGGATGAGCAGTTCTTC. Amino acid sequence: CASSLLNTGPRDEQFF.

The genes are TRBV7-9 and TRBJ2-3; TRBD2 matches at 11 bases. Trimming at V came to 4 bases and at J to 0 bases, leaving 18 bases not matched to a gene. Germline CDR1 is SEHNR and CDR2 is FQNEAQ (reference sequence). The CDR3 runs to 21 residues. The CDR3 protein is CASSSTLLAGGPGVSTDTQYF. The CDR3 region has the DNA TGTGCCAGCAGCTCCACCCTCCTAGCGGGGGGCCCCGGGGTTAGCACAGATACGCAGTATTTT.

The chain is built from TRBV18 and TRBJ2-7, with no clear D. The CDR3 runs to 15 residues. V lost 3 bases, J lost 3 bases, and 15 bases lay in between. The germline gives CDR1 KGHSH, CDR2 LQKENI. The CDR3 nucleotides are TGTGCCAGCTCACCGGGTGAACAAGATTACTACGAGCAGTACGTC. Translation gives CASSPGEQDYYEQYV.

The chain couples TRBV10-3 to TRBJ1-5; 12 nucleotides match TRBD1. Trimming removed 10 bases from V and 2 bases from J; junction bases left unmatched: 9. This CDR3 region has 16 residues. Per the germline V gene, CDR1 is ENHRY and CDR2 is SYGVKD. CDR3 bases: TGTGCCACCCGCGGGGGACAGGGGGCCGGCAATCAGCCCCAGCATTTT. As protein: CATRGGQGAGNQPQHF.

This rearrangement joins TRBV10-1 to TRBJ1-2; the D is unclear. The germline gives CDR1 WNHNN, CDR2 SYGVQD (reference sequence). V dropped 4 bases and J dropped 5 bases, with 8 bases sitting between them. The CDR3 extends over 12 amino acids. The chain's CDR3 is CASSAGPYGYTF. The DNA of the CDR3 is TGCGCCAGCAGTGCTGGACCATATGGCTACACCTTC.

This rearrangement joins TRBV5-1 to TRBJ2-1, with D unresolved. Between the trimmed V and J ends, which lost 7 bases and 5 bases, there was a span of 13 bases. This CDR3 is 13 amino acids long. CDR1 is SGHRS and CDR2 is YFSETQ in the germline V gene. CDR3 DNA: TGCGCCAGCCGGGTCGACGAGAACAATGAGCAGTTCTTC. Amino acid sequence: CASRVDENNEQFF.

This clonotype came up a few times. The chain links TRBV7-9 to TRBJ1-1; a possible D gene is TRBD1 (5 bases). From germline, CDR1 is SEHNR and CDR2 FQNEAQ (reference sequence). Trimming stripped 2 bases from V and 4 bases from J, with 11 bases between. CDR3 length: 14 amino acids. The CDR3 protein is CASSLSQGGTEAFF. DNA for the CDR3: TGTGCCAGCAGCTTATCTCAGGGAGGCACTGAAGCTTTCTTT.